This TCR beta chain derives from a study of regulatory T cells in long-lasting Graves disease. Time point indicated: newly diagnosed GD, antithyroid drugs for less than 3 months. PBMC-derived RNA was used for the TCR library. Building of the TCR beta libraries involved iRepertoire HTBI primers and Arm-PCR of CDR3 regions. How the authors handled the data: Identification of gene segments yielded approximately 62 TRBV and 14 TRBJ across samples. TCRdb used MiXCR to reprocess the multiplex PCR reads, holding one entry per CDR3 protein. TCRdb's processing, not the authors' own work, is the source of the V and J calls. The sample has around 500,000 distinct CDR3 sequences, approximately 13% seen once; the top ten hold 8% to 10%. Germline CDR1 and CDR2: KGHSH and LQKENI. The CDR3 is 14 amino acids. With 0 bases removed from V and 6 bases from J, the gap between germline ends came to 10 bases. A few counts support this clonotype.

This sample also appeared in a second study, on T cells in Graves' hyperthyroidism and ophthalmopathy.

The chain links TRBV18 to TRBJ2-3; D is undetermined. Sample: peripheral blood mononuclear cells (PBMCs), taken at new diagnosis, from a patient treated with antithyroid drugs. The TCR originated in a man aged 25-40 years with Graves disease. The CDR3 nucleotides read TGTGCCAGCTCACCACCCCTATTATCGGATACGCAGTATTTT. Its protein product is CASSPPLLSDTQYF.